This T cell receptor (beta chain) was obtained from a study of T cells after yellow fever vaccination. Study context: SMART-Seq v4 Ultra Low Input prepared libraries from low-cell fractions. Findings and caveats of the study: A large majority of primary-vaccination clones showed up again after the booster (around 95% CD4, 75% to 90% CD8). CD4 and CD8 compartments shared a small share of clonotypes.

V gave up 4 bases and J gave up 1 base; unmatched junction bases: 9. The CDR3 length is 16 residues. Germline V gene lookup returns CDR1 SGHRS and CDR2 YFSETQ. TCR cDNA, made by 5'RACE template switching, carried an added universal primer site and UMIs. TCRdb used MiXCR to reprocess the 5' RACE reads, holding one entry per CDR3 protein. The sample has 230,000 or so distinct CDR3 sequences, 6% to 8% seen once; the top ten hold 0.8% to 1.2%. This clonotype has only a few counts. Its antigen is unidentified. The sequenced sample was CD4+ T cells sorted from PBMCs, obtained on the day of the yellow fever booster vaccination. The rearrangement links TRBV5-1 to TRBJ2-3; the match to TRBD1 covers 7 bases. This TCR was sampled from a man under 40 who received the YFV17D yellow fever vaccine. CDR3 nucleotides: TGCGCCAGCAGCATCTCCGGGACAGTTGGCACAGATACGCAGTATTTT. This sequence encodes CASSISGTVGTDTQYF.